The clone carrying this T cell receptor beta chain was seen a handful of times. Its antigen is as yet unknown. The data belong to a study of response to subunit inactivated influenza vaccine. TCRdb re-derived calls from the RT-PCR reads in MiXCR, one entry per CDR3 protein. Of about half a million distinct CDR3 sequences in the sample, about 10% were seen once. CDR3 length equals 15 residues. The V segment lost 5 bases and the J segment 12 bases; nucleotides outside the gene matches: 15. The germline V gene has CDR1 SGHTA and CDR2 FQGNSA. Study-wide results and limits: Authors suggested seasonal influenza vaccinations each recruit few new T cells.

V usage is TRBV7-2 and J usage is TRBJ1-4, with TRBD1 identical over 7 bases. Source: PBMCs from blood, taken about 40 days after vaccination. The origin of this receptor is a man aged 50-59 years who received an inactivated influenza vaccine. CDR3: CASSAQGPPGAELFF. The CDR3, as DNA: TGTGCCAGCAGCGCACAGGGGCCCCCAGGTGCTGAACTGTTTTTT.